This T cell receptor beta chain comes out of a study of blood T cell repertoires in COVID-19. Clones were read by immunoSEQ multiplex PCR, and TCRdb kept only the in-frame ones, dropping some. This sample has some 340,000 clones, with approximately 90% found just once. Participants had their cohort set by participant-reported clinical history. This CDR3 region has 17 residues. With V trimmed by 5 bases and J by 0 bases, 8 bases remained unmatched. The germline V gene encodes CDR1 LGHDT and CDR2 YNNKEL (reference sequence). J is TRBJ2-1 and V is TRBV3-1 (or the pseudogene TRBV3-2); 9 bases align to TRBD2. Sequencing was carried out using PBMCs or T cells enriched from blood (not recorded which). The clonotype comes from a woman aged 25 to 39 who had been exposed to COVID-19. The CDR3 protein is CASSSNSGGLSYNEQFF. DNA of the CDR3: TGTGCCAGCAGCTCCAATAGCGGGGGCCTCTCCTACAATGAGCAGTTCTTC.